These T cell receptor beta chains were read from a single sample in a study of identical twins. TCRdb processed the 5' RACE reads anew with MiXCR; each CDR3 protein has one entry. The sample has 640,000 or so distinct CDR3 sequences, less than 7% seen once. Sequencing was performed on naive T cells sorted from blood. These receptors came from a man aged 18-30 years in good health. Both conserved end residues are part of each CDR3. Fields, in order: V gene, clone size, D gene, CDR3 protein. A D gene is named only where the DNA matches it firmly. Clone size is not always given. Where it is, it says once, few, many or a class for expanded clones.

v_gene: TRBV5-6
abundance: few
d_gene: TRBD1
CDR3aa: CASSLQGALETQYF

v_gene: TRBV12-3/TRBV12-4
abundance: many
d_gene: NA
CDR3aa: CASSLRAQSTDTQYF

v_gene: TRBV29-1
abundance: many
d_gene: NA
CDR3aa: CSVCPTGISYNEQFF

v_gene: TRBV20-1
abundance: NA
d_gene: TRBD2
CDR3aa: CSARTSGLADQETQYF

v_gene: TRBV5-1
abundance: many
d_gene: NA
CDR3aa: CASSPPGALAHNEQFF

v_gene: TRBV5-1
abundance: many
d_gene: TRBD2
CDR3aa: CASQGGRGPDTQYF

v_gene: TRBV14
abundance: many
d_gene: TRBD2
CDR3aa: CASSQDGTILNTGELFF

v_gene: TRBV7-2
abundance: many
d_gene: NA
CDR3aa: CASSLGDSRETQYF

v_gene: TRBV4-3
abundance: many
d_gene: NA
CDR3aa: CASSQDLGPGYTF

v_gene: TRBV20-1
abundance: few
d_gene: NA
CDR3aa: CSASGGRRAYEQYF

v_gene: TRBV12-3/TRBV12-4
abundance: many
d_gene: NA
CDR3aa: CASMSRGNEQFF

v_gene: TRBV5-8
abundance: many
d_gene: TRBD2
CDR3aa: CASRTGLVGGEQYF

v_gene: TRBV7-8
abundance: many
d_gene: NA
CDR3aa: CASSLRLGMTGELFF

v_gene: TRBV20-1
abundance: many
d_gene: TRBD2
CDR3aa: CSARLQRGGDTGELFF

v_gene: TRBV5-1
abundance: many
d_gene: TRBD2
CDR3aa: CASSLPGIGLGDTQYF

v_gene: TRBV6-2/TRBV6-3
abundance: NA
d_gene: TRBD1
CDR3aa: CASSPQYGTGHKYEQYF